These 20 T cell receptor beta chains came from one sample sequenced in a study of T-cell reconstitution after alpha-beta-depleted transplantation in children. The TCRbeta library incorporated unique molecular identifiers. TCRdb analysed the PCR reads with MiXCR anew, one entry per CDR3 protein. Among approximately 82,000 distinct CDR3 sequences listed, less than 20% were seen once. The sample in question was PBMCs, mostly from graft donor cells, obtained 360 days after TCRalphabeta/CD19-depleted stem cell transplant. Every receptor here comes from a male patient aged 2 to 10 who had a stem cell transplant for acute lymphoblastic leukemia, so the T cells may come from the graft donor.

This clonotype occurred a few times. The genes are TRBV6-6 and TRBJ2-3, with D possibly matching TRBD1 (6 bases). V was trimmed by 6 bases and J by 4 bases, leaving 8 bases between them. Germline assignment: CDR1 MNHNY and CDR2 SVGAGI (reference sequence). This CDR3 spans 12 amino acids. In nucleotides, the CDR3 is TGTGCCAGCAGAAACAGGGCAGATACGCAGTATTTT. This sequence encodes CASRNRADTQYF.

This sequence joins TRBV5-1 and TRBJ2-7; 9 bases align to TRBD1. Germline lookup yields CDR1 SGHRS and CDR2 YFSETQ. The CDR3 has 16 amino acids. The junction had 9 bases not matched to a gene; V was cut back by 4 bases and J by 1 base. The CDR3 sequence is CASSRQPGQGSYEQYF. DNA for the CDR3: TGCGCCAGCAGCAGACAACCGGGACAGGGTTCCTACGAGCAGTACTTC.

This clonotype was seen repeatedly, ten times or more. The V and J genes are TRBV5-1 and TRBJ2-1; maybe TRBD2 (6 bases). The CDR3 length is 14 residues. The V gene's germline CDR1 is SGHRS and CDR2 YFSETQ. The V gene lost 0 bases and the J gene lost 6 bases, with 10 bases spanning the gap. The CDR3 coding sequence is TGCGCCAGCAGCTTGGTACTAGCAGGCAATGAGCAGTTCTTC. Residues: CASSLVLAGNEQFF. Complete variable domain (other parts from reference TRBV5-1 and TRBJ2-1): KAGVTQTPRYLIKTRGQQVTLSCSPISGHRSVSWYQQTPGQGLQFLFEYFSETQRNKGNFPGRFSGRQFSNSRSEMNVSTLELGDSALYLCASSLVLAGNEQFFGPGTRLTVL.

This clonotype came up a few times. CDR3 nucleotide sequence: TGTGCCAGCAGCTTGGTTAGCGGGAGGGCCGGTCAGTTCTTC. It yields the protein CASSLVSGRAGQFF. This chain joins TRBV5-5 and TRBJ2-1; 11 bases are shared with TRBD2. Trimming removed 0 bases from V and 13 bases from J; junction bases left unmatched: 6. CDR3 length: 14 amino acids. Germline V gene data show CDR1 as SGHKS and CDR2 as YYEKEE (reference sequence).

This chain uses TRBV2 with TRBJ2-3; 8 bases match TRBD1. The junction had 10 bases not matched to a gene; V was cut back by 6 bases and J by 8 bases. Germline-derived CDR1 and CDR2 are SNHLY and FYNNEI. The CDR3 is 14 residues long. The CDR3 is CASSRGQGVGTQYF. Here the CDR3 DNA reads TGTGCCAGCAGCCGAGGACAGGGCGTCGGTACGCAGTATTTT.

The chain has TRBV10-3 and TRBJ2-3, with D unclear. This CDR3 is 16 amino acids long. Germline lookup yields CDR1 ENHRY and CDR2 SYGVKD. Trimming left V 2 bases short and J 2 bases short, with 14 bases between. CDR3 protein: CAISERLHRITDTQYF. DNA of the CDR3: TGTGCCATCAGTGAGAGGCTCCATAGAATCACAGATACGCAGTATTTT.

The V and J genes are TRBV9 and TRBJ2-3, with 14 bases matching TRBD2. CDR3 length: 16 residues. Germline-derived CDR1 and CDR2 are SGDLS and YYNGEE. With 4 bases clipped from V and 4 bases from J, the junction kept 5 bases outside the gene matches. The DNA of the CDR3 is TGTGCCAGCAGCCCCCGACTAGCGGGAGGGCCAGATACGCAGTATTTT. The encoded protein is CASSPRLAGGPDTQYF.

This clonotype was picked up many times. V and J are TRBV27 and TRBJ2-1, with D possibly TRBD1 on 5 matching bases. The CDR3 covers 17 residues. Per the germline V gene, CDR1 is MNHEY and CDR2 is SMNVEV (reference sequence). Trimming shortened V by 2 bases and J by 1 base, and 15 bases separated the two germline ends. This CDR3 reads CASSLKSTGRSYNEQFF. CDR3 nucleotide sequence: TGTGCCAGCAGTTTAAAATCTACAGGTCGGTCCTACAATGAGCAGTTCTTC.

This chain connects TRBV20-1 to TRBJ2-1; no reliable D call. The CDR3 consists of 11 residues. V lost 6 bases, J lost 4 bases, and 7 bases lay in between. Germline V lookup: CDR1 DFQATT, CDR2 SNEGSKA (reference sequence). The CDR3 region has the DNA TGCAGTGCCCCTCGGTACAATGAGCAGTTCTTC. It encodes CSAPRYNEQFF.

This clonotype has a handful of counts. The chain employs TRBV7-9 and TRBJ2-1; D may match TRBD1 or TRBD2 (7 bases each). The CDR3 contains 15 residues. The germline gives CDR1 SEHNR, CDR2 FQNEAQ (reference sequence). V lost 5 bases, J lost 4 bases, and 15 bases lay in between. The CDR3 sequence: CASSRNRGGYNEQFF. The CDR3 DNA sequence: TGTGCCAGCAGCCGAAACAGGGGAGGGTACAATGAGCAGTTCTTC.

This chain connects TRBV23-1 to TRBJ2-5, with D hard to call. TRBV23-1 is an ORF, with its function uncertain. Trimming stripped 5 bases from V and 3 bases from J, with 7 bases between. CDR3 size: 12 residues. The CDR3 sequence is CASSSFKETQYF. The CDR3 DNA follows: TGCGCCAGCAGTAGTTTTAAAGAGACCCAGTACTTC.

The sample holds many counts of this clonotype. The chain recombines TRBV7-9 with TRBJ1-1; D remains unclear. Trimming left V 2 bases short and J 5 bases short, with 3 bases between. CDR3 length: 11 amino acids. Germline values: CDR1 SEHNR, CDR2 FQNEAQ (reference sequence). CDR3 region: CASSLQTEAFF. CDR3 bases: TGTGCCAGCAGCTTACAGACTGAAGCTTTCTTT.

This clonotype was recorded a few times. The chain employs TRBV9 and TRBJ2-7, with unresolved D. Germline V gene data show CDR1 as SGDLS and CDR2 as YYNGEE. Between the trimmed V and J ends, which lost 4 bases and 4 bases, there was a span of 12 bases. This CDR3 has 13 residues. The DNA for the CDR3 is TGTGCCAGCAGCCCCCGGGCCTCATACGAGCAGTACTTC. Translating gives CASSPRASYEQYF.

The chain uses TRBV2 and TRBJ1-5, with D perhaps matching TRBD1 (6 bases). The CDR3 is 14 amino acids. V shed 5 bases and J shed 3 bases, with 11 bases lying between them. The germline CDR1 and CDR2 sequences are SNHLY and FYNNEI. CDR3 sequence (DNA): TGTGCCAGCAGTCACGGGGGCGCCAATCAGCCCCAGCATTTT. Its translation: CASSHGGANQPQHF. The complete variable domain, with remaining parts taken from reference TRBV2 and TRBJ1-5, reads EPEVTQTPSHQVTQMGQEVILRCVPISNHLYFYWYRQILGQKVEFLVSFYNNEISEKSEIFDDQFSVERPDGSNFTLKIRSTKLEDSAMYFCASSHGGANQPQHFGDGTRLSIL.

The CDR3 spells CASNHPALGTYGYTF. The CDR3, as DNA: TGTGCCAGCAACCACCCGGCCCTAGGGACCTATGGCTACACCTTC. This sequence joins TRBV28 and TRBJ1-2; D perhaps matches TRBD1 (5 bases). Trimming took 7 bases from V and 4 from J, leaving 19 bases between them. The CDR3 covers 15 residues. CDR1 and CDR2 from the germline V gene are MDHEN and SYDVKM.

This clonotype was detected ten times or more. The chain combines TRBV24-1 with TRBJ1-1; D unclear. Trimming cost V 6 bases and J 1 base, with 8 bases left between them. Germline V gene lookup returns CDR1 KGHDR and CDR2 SFDVKD. The CDR3 has 13 amino acids. CDR3 residues: CATSNSQNTEAFF. The CDR3 DNA sequence: TGTGCCACCAGTAATTCCCAGAACACTGAAGCTTTCTTT.

Many counts were recorded for this clonotype. This rearrangement joins TRBV3-1 to TRBJ2-1, with 13 nucleotides matching TRBD2. Germline CDR1 reads LGHDT; CDR2 reads YNNKEL (reference sequence). CDR3 size: 17 residues. After removal of 0 bases from V and 7 bases from J, the junction contained 6 bases not matched to a gene. The CDR3 bases are TGTGCCAGCAGCCAAGACAGGACTAGCGGGAGCACGAATGAGCAGTTCTTC. Translation: CASSQDRTSGSTNEQFF.

This clonotype came up many times. The V and J genes are TRBV5-1 and TRBJ1-1, with no clear D. The CDR3 spans 14 residues. Germline-derived CDR1 and CDR2 are SGHRS and YFSETQ. The V end was cut by 1 base, the J end by 7 bases, with 14 bases between. Here the CDR3 reads CASSLTVAAVEAFF. CDR3 bases: TGCGCCAGCAGCTTGACGGTAGCAGCGGTTGAAGCTTTCTTT.

The chain employs TRBV11-2 and TRBJ2-1, with 12 positions matching TRBD2. J gave up 0 bases and V 1 base, and 7 bases lay outside the gene matches. The CDR3 runs 19 residues. Germline V CDR1 and CDR2: SGHAT, FQNNGV. The CDR3 region is CASSLVGTSGRSSYNEQFF. The CDR3 DNA follows: TGTGCCAGCAGCTTAGTTGGGACTAGCGGGCGGAGCTCCTACAATGAGCAGTTCTTC.

This clonotype was found many times. This chain uses TRBV29-1 with TRBJ2-7, with D perhaps being TRBD1 or TRBD2 (5 bases each). The CDR3 contains 14 residues. Germline loops: CDR1 SQVTM, CDR2 ANQGSEA. Trimming took 5 bases from V and 3 from J, leaving 17 bases between them. The CDR3 region has the DNA TGCAGCGTTACGGACATACCCCGGGGCTACGAGCAGTACTTC. This encodes CSVTDIPRGYEQYF.